This entry features one TCR beta chain sequence. Its antigen has not been determined. Per-base qualities were not stored, and no clone one base away is much larger. The CDR3 runs 14 residues from the cysteine to the phenylalanine. Just the 42-base CDR3 DNA is kept, in frame starting at base 1. A distance of 15 bases separates the germline ends of V and J, which lose 6 bases and 4 bases respectively. CDR1 and CDR2, looked up from the germline V gene, are MNHEY and SVGAGI. The entry originates in a study of T cells in tuberculosis (dated by TCRdb to the late 2010s). The study in broad terms: In the study, CD1B tetramers and high-throughput TCR immunosequencing were combined to characterize T cells specific for the mycobacterial lipid antigen glucose monomycolate (GMM). IGRA-negative adolescents, IGRA-positive adolescents with latent tuberculosis and adults with active tuberculosis, around ten per group, were compared in a South African clinical cohort.

At study entry, adolescents were screened for latent tuberculosis infection by tuberculin skin test and QuantiFERON-TB GOLD In-Tube IGRA. Immunosequencing of unsorted cryopreserved PBMC covered, on average, approximately 100,000 T cells per clinical donor. Eleven high schools in the Worcester region of the Western Cape, South Africa, served as enrollment sites for adolescents aged 12 to 18 years. Ten M. tuberculosis-infected and some 10 uninfected adolescents were selected with matching for age and sex. PBMC from adolescents were isolated by density centrifugation from freshly drawn heparinized blood and were then cryopreserved. The immunoSEQ multiplex PCR assay was used to generate TCR libraries, with TCR-beta and/or TCR-alpha/delta assays applied to each sample. The amplified TCR libraries were sequenced using the Illumina high-throughput platform. Regarding the original processing steps: Clustering and dimensionality reduction relied on pairwise TCRdist distances among GMM-specific receptors from T cells that were either sorted ex vivo or expanded in vitro. The score assigned to each clinical repertoire was mean NN-distance, meaning the average TCRdist to the nearest 10% of tetramer-positive reference sequences. GEM TCR motif frequency was computed as the fraction of unique TCRs matching known GEM sequences by V/J usage and CDR3 length. Active tuberculosis was classified by linear discriminant analysis with leave-one-out cross-validation, implemented in scikit-learn. Sourced from immuneACCESS, this table was stored by TCRdb with only in-frame sequences that have V and J called. A share of the clones is absent; for the studies checked, an unresolved V gene accounts for under half, and the remainder has no known explanation. The DNA gave D and trimming, while V, J and clone size come from that table. For this sample there are about 22,000 clones; 95% to 98% appear just once. 5% to 8% of the sample is taken by the ten largest.

Study-level results and caveats: Shorter CDR3-alpha lengths in active tuberculosis patients partly drove the smaller NN-distances, and the TCR-beta difference was not statistically significant. Clinical samples were chosen by availability of cryopreserved specimens, and active tuberculosis cases were adults while controls were adolescents. Using GEM motif frequencies, a classifier achieved about 63% accuracy, whereas a classifier built on the diverse GMM-specific repertoire got to 87% accuracy (AUROC around 0.9). Smaller mean NN-distances to GMM-specific TCRs were observed in active tuberculosis TCR-alpha repertoires than in IGRA-negative controls, suggesting clonal expansion of GMM-specific TCRs.

The V and J segments used are TRBV6-5 and TRBJ1-1, with TRBD1 tentatively as D gene (6 bases match). Sequencing was done on a sample of PBMCs. The sequence was collected from a donor aged 10-35 years with latent tuberculosis or without tuberculosis infection. The CDR3 loop reads CASSYTGLSTEAFF. The DNA is TGTGCCAGCAGCTACACAGGGTTAAGCACTGAAGCTTTCTTT.